The 2 T cell receptor beta chains reported below all come from one sample, sequenced in a study of blood T cell repertoires in COVID-19. Repertoires were generated with immunoSEQ multiplex PCR, while TCRdb's copy carries only in-frame clones and drops some. There are approximately 78,000 clones in the sample; over 75% occur only once, and approximately 29% lies in the top ten. Sequenced input: peripheral blood. The receptor source for this set is a man aged 50 to 60 with acute or convalescent COVID-19.

The V gene is TRBV9, the J gene TRBJ2-5; 9 bases line up with TRBD2. The CDR3 length is 15 residues. CDR1 and CDR2 from the germline V gene are SGDLS and YYNGEE. V shed 0 bases and J 4 bases; nucleotides not matched to a gene: 4. In DNA form, the CDR3 reads TGTGCCAGCAGCGTAGGGGTTAGCGGGGGAGAGACCCAGTACTTC. Amino acids: CASSVGVSGGETQYF.

The chain links TRBV6-5 to TRBJ1-1, with D perhaps matching TRBD1 (5 bases). The CDR3 runs to 14 residues. Trimming took off 7 bases at V and 2 bases at J, with 14 bases between the two ends. The germline V gene encodes CDR1 MNHEY and CDR2 SVGAGI. The CDR3 is CASTLDTGNTEAFF. The CDR3 DNA follows: TGTGCCAGCACCCTAGACACAGGTAACACTGAAGCTTTCTTT.